This TCR beta chain was sequenced during a study of shared clonotypes between healthy human individuals. Germline CDR1 reads LNHNV; CDR2 reads YYDKDF (reference sequence). This CDR3 has 14 residues. J lost 3 bases, V lost 6 bases, and 5 bases had no gene match. As for this clone: The antigen is undetermined.

TCRdb's copy holds only in-frame clones and misses some; the assay was immunoSEQ multiplex PCR. The data show 550,000 to 700,000 clones, with around 78% seen just once and around 2% held by the top ten. Points from the study as a whole: Represented diversity (both genetic and exposure-history) was limited by the small number of donors.

This chain joins TRBV15 and TRBJ1-5; 7 bases fit TRBD1. The sequenced material came from memory CD4+ T cells sorted from blood. Indicated subset: CD45RA-negative fraction. The TCR comes from a woman aged 25-40 years in good health. The CDR3 sequence: CATRGDRDNQPQHF. Here the CDR3 DNA reads TGTGCCACCAGAGGGGACAGAGACAATCAGCCCCAGCATTTT.